This TCR beta chain originates from a study of early T cells in non-severe SARS-CoV-2 infection. Study-level results: There was a bias toward anti-spike CD8 responses in VDJdb matching, which missed private and CD4 specificities.

On this clonotype itself: Its antigen remains unknown.

There are 13 residues in the CDR3. The ends were cut back, 1 base at V and 9 bases at J, with 11 bases in the middle. CDR1 and CDR2 from the germline V gene are LGHDT and YNNKEL (reference sequence). TCRdb itself ran the 5' RACE reads through MiXCR, one entry per CDR3 protein. The sample consists of 85,000 to 100,000 distinct CDR3 sequences, approximately 11% of them appearing once. This clonotype was sampled from an adult who was a healthcare worker with PCR-confirmed SARS-CoV-2 infection or an uninfected control (not recorded which). Sequencing used whole blood, obtained at baseline. This rearrangement joins TRBV3-1 to TRBJ2-3; D tentatively reads TRBD1 or TRBD2 (6 bases each). Written as DNA, the CDR3 is TGTGCCAGCAGCCAAGGAGGGGGGTCGACGCAGTATTTT. This translates into CASSQGGGSTQYF.